Sequencing of this T cell receptor (beta chain) was carried out in a study of OX40 agonist ivuxolimab in advanced cancers. Study details: Prior therapy, whether anti-PD-1, anti-PD-L1 or anti-CTLA-4, was allowed, and 40% had some. Among those treated, three patients had partial responses, one with hepatocellular carcinoma and two with cutaneous melanoma.

Data came from immunoSEQ multiplex PCR; TCRdb stores just in-frame clones and leaves some out. The sample consists of 47,000 or so clones, about 90% of them appearing once. The germline CDR1 and CDR2 sequences are SNHLY and FYNNEI. The CDR3 length is 18 residues. Trimming shortened V by 4 bases and J by 0 bases, and 22 bases separated the two germline ends. This clone was detected once. J is TRBJ2-7 and V is TRBV2; D uncertain. Sample: CD4+ or CD8+ T cells sorted from blood, taken in a trial of the OX40 agonist ivuxolimab. The clonotype originates from an adult with an advanced solid tumor such as melanoma, head and neck, liver or kidney cancer. The CDR3 coding sequence is TGTGCCAGCAGTGTCCGGGTAGGTAGGGAAGATTCCTCCTACGAGCAGTACTTC. This sequence encodes CASSVRVGREDSSYEQYF.